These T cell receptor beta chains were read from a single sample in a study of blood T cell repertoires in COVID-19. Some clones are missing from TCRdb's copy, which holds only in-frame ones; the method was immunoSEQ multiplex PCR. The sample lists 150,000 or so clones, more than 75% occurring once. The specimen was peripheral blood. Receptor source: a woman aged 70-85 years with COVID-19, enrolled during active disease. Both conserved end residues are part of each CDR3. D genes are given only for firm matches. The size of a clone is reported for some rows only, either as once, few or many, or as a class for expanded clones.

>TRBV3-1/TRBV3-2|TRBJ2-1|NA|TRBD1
TGTGCCAGCAGCCAAGATGGACAGGGGGGATACAATGAGCAGTTCTTC
CASSQDGQGGYNEQFF
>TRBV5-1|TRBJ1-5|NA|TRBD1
TGCGCCAGCAGCTTGGCCGAGACCGGGACAGGGGACGGTCAGCCCCAGCATTTT
CASSLAETGTGDGQPQHF
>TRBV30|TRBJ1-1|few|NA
TGTGCCTGCCATGGGGCGAGCCGGACTGAAGCTTTCTTT
CACHGASRTEAFF
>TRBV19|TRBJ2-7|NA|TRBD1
TGTGCCAGTAGTATAGATCGTCGGACAGGGCTCTACGAGCAGTACTTC
CASSIDRRTGLYEQYF
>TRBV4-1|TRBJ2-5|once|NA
TGCGCCAGCAGCCAAGCTCTTCGCCCGGGCAGGGAAGAGACCCAGTACTTC
CASSQALRPGREETQYF
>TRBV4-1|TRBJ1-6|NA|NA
TGCGCCAGCAGCCAAGAAGAGGGATACTATAATTCACCCCTCCACTTT
CASSQEEGYYNSPLHF
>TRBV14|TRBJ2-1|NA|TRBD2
TGTGCCAGCAGCCCGTTCTTAGCGGGGGCTGGGGAGCAGTTCTTC
CASSPFLAGAGEQFF
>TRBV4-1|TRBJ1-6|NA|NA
TGCGCCAGCAGCCAAGAGGGGAGTAATTCACCCCTCCACTTT
CASSQEGSNSPLHF
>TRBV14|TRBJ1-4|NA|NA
TGTGCCAGCAGCCAAGATCAAGGGGCTGGGGAAAAACTGTTTTTT
CASSQDQGAGEKLFF
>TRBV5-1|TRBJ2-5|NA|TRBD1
TGCGCCAGCAGCTCCGGGACAGGGGGCCTCCTCCGTGAGACCCAGTACTTC
CASSSGTGGLLRETQYF
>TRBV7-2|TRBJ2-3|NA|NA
TGTGCCAGCAGCCGGGCACTAGTCAGACTCCGGGATACGCAGTATTTT
CASSRALVRLRDTQYF
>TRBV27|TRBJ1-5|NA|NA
TGTGCCAGCAGTTTCAAAGGGATTATAGGGGAGCCCCAGCATTTT
CASSFKGIIGEPQHF
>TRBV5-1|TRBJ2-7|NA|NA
TGCGCCAGCAGCGAACAGGGCCCAACCTACGAGCAGTACTTC
CASSEQGPTYEQYF
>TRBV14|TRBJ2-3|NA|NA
TGTGCCAGCAGCCAGTCCGAAAGGGGCCAAATGCTTCGGGATACGCAGTATTTT
CASSQSERGQMLRDTQYF
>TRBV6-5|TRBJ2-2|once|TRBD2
TGTGCCAGCAGGCCCGGGACTAGCACCGGGGAGCTGTTTTTT
CASRPGTSTGELFF
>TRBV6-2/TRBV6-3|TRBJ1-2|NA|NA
TGTGCCAGCAGTCACCCCCGCGGGGGGCCGGGTGACTATGGCTACACCTTC
CASSHPRGGPGDYGYTF
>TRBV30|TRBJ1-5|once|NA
TGTGCCTGGAGTGCCGACACAGGCACCAATCAGCCCCAGCATTTT
CAWSADTGTNQPQHF
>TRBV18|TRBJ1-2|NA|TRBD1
TGTGCCAGCTCACCACAGGGGGCTGGTGGCTACACCTTC
CASSPQGAGGYTF
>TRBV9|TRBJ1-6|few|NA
TGTGCCAGCAGCGTAGATGGGCAGGGGAGCTCACCCCTCCACTTT
CASSVDGQGSSPLHF
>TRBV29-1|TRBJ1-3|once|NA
TGCAGCGTTCGGTTGGGGAGCTCTGGAAACACCATATATTTT
CSVRLGSSGNTIYF
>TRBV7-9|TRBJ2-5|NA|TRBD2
TGTGCCAGCGCAGTCGGGGGGGCTGAGGAGACCCAGTACTTC
CASAVGGAEETQYF
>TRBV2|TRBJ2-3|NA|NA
TGTGCCAGCAGTGGCCTGGGCGGGGGCACAGATACGCAGTATTTT
CASSGLGGGTDTQYF
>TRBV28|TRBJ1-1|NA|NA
TGTGCCAGCAGTTTCCTGACGAGGGAAGCTTTCTTT
CASSFLTREAFF
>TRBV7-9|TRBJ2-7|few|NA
TGTGCCAGCAGCCAAGGACAGACCACTGACTCCGAGCAGTACTTC
CASSQGQTTDSEQYF
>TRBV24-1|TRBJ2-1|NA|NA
TGTGCCACCAGTGATTCGACCCCTCGGGGTGGCAATGAGCAGTTCTTC
CATSDSTPRGGNEQFF
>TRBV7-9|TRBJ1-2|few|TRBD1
TGTGCCAGCAGCTTAGGGGCACCAGGGGGCAACGGCTACACCTTC
CASSLGAPGGNGYTF
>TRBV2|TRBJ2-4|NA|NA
TGTGCCAGCAAACACCCGGTGGGAGTAGCCAAAAACATTCAGTACTTC
CASKHPVGVAKNIQYF
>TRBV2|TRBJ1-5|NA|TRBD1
TGTGCCAGCAGGGCGGACAGGGGCGGCAATCAGCCCCAGCATTTT
CASRADRGGNQPQHF
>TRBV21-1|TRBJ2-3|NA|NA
TGTGCCAGCAGCAACCAGACAGGGTCACGCACAGATACGCAGTATTTT
CASSNQTGSRTDTQYF
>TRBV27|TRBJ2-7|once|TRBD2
TGTGCCAGCAGTTTATCGAGGATTATAAGCGGGGGACATTACTACGAGCAGTACTTC
CASSLSRIISGGHYYEQYF
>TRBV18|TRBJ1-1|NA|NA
TGTGCCAGCCTAAGACAGGAGCGCACTGAAGCTTTCTTT
CASLRQERTEAFF
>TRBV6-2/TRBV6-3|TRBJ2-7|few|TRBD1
TGTGCCAGCAGTCTTAGGGGCGACAGGGACTACGAGCAGTACTTC
CASSLRGDRDYEQYF
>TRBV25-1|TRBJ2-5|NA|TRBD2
TGTGCCAGCAGTGCCCCCGGGACTAGAAGGGAGACCCAGTACTTC
CASSAPGTRRETQYF
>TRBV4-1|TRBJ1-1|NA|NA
TGCGCCAGCAGCCAAGATCGACTGATGAACACTGAAGCTTTCTTT
CASSQDRLMNTEAFF
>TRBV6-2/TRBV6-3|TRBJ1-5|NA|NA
TGTGCCAGCAGTTCACCACTTCTTCAGCCCCAGCATTTT
CASSSPLLQPQHF
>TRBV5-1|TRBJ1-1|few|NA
TGCGCCAGCAGCTTGGAGGGGCCGGCGGTGAACACTGAAGCTTTCTTT
CASSLEGPAVNTEAFF
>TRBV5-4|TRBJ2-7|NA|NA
TGTGCCAGCAGCCTCACAGGGTACGAGCAGTACTTC
CASSLTGYEQYF
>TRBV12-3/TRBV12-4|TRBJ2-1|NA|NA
TGTGCCAGCAACCGTTTCAGGACAGCCGAGTTCTTC
CASNRFRTAEFF
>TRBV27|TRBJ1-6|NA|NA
TGTGCCAGCAGTTTCTCCATTGGGGGCTTCCATTCACCCCTCCACTTT
CASSFSIGGFHSPLHF
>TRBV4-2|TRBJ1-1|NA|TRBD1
TGTGCCAGCAGCCAAGCCACCCGTGGGGACAGGGGGAGCACTGAAGCTTTCTTT
CASSQATRGDRGSTEAFF
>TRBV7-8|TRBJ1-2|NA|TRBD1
TGTGCCAGCAGCGCCCCCGGGACAGGCTATGGCTACACCTTC
CASSAPGTGYGYTF
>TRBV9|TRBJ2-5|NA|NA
TGTGCCAGCAGCGTAGCCCCCTCCCAAGAGACCCAGTACTTC
CASSVAPSQETQYF
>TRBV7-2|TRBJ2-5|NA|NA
TGTGCCAGCCGGGGGCAAGAGACCCAGTACTTC
CASRGQETQYF
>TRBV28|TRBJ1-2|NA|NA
TGTGCCAGCAGCACCCAGAGGGGCTACACCTTC
CASSTQRGYTF